The 19 T cell receptor beta chains in this list originate from one sample, sequenced in a study of T cell clonotyping in hematopoietic cell transplantation. Assay: immunoSEQ multiplex PCR; the TCRdb copy retains only in-frame clones and omits some. The repertoire holds about 27,000 clones, approximately 95% seen once, with 1.4% to 1.5% in the top ten. Sequenced: peripheral blood mononuclear cells. The source is a man in his forties or fifties in good health. Some clones in this sample may be carry-over from other donors' samples.

The V and J genes are TRBV7-8 and TRBJ1-3; D remains ambiguous. V lost 1 base to trimming and J lost 4 bases, with 8 bases between them. The germline CDR1 and CDR2 sequences are SGHVS and FQNEAQ. The CDR3 consists of 14 residues. Here the CDR3 DNA reads TGTGCCAGCAGCTTAGTTGGGCAGGGAAACACCATATATTTT. This translates into CASSLVGQGNTIYF.

The V call is TRBV5-6, the J call TRBJ1-5; D is unresolved. Germline V CDR1 and CDR2: SGHDT, YYEEEE. The CDR3 loop spans 16 amino acids. V was pared by 7 bases and J by 0 bases, with 17 bases between. DNA of the CDR3: TGTGCCAGCGGGCTAAGAGGCGGGAATAGCAATCAGCCCCAGCATTTT. It translates to CASGLRGGNSNQPQHF.

The chain is built from TRBV27 and TRBJ1-2; D possibly corresponds to TRBD1 (5 bases). Germline V gene data show CDR1 as MNHEY and CDR2 as SMNVEV (reference sequence). Trimming left V 8 bases short and J 5 bases short, with 21 bases between. The CDR3 is 15 amino acids. CDR3 sequence reads: CASGPGTGLSYGYTF. In DNA, the CDR3 is TGTGCCAGCGGTCCCGGGACCGGCCTTAGTTATGGCTACACCTTC.

The chain uses TRBV19 and TRBJ1-1; 7 bases fit TRBD1. CDR1 LNHDA and CDR2 SQIVND come from the germline V gene (reference sequence). This CDR3 has 16 amino acids. Losses at the gene ends were 3 bases for V and 14 bases for J; bases not matched to a gene: 21. CDR3 region: CASSIGSGGFAKPPFF. CDR3 coding DNA: TGTGCCAGTAGTATTGGGTCAGGGGGATTTGCTAAACCCCCCTTCTTT. The whole variable domain, remainder taken from reference TRBV19 and TRBJ1-1, is DGGITQSPKYLFRKEGQNVTLSCEQNLNHDAMYWYRQDPGQGLRLIYYSQIVNDFQKGDIAEGYSVSREKKESFPLTVTSAQKNPTAFYLCASSIGSGGFAKPPFFGQGTRLTVV.

The chain employs TRBV7-9 and TRBJ1-2; D gene ambiguous. Germline V gene sequence: CDR1 SEHNR, CDR2 FQNEAQ (reference sequence). Trimming shortened V by 0 bases and J by 2 bases, and 7 bases separated the two germline ends. This CDR3 has 14 residues. CDR3 in DNA: TGTGCCAGCAGCTTAGCGTCGGGAAACTATGGCTACACCTTC. It specifies CASSLASGNYGYTF.

This clone was counted only a few times. The chain carries TRBV19 and TRBJ1-1, with D perhaps matching TRBD1 (5 bases). The CDR3 runs to 13 residues. Germline values: CDR1 LNHDA, CDR2 SQIVND (reference sequence). Trimming cost V 2 bases and J 5 bases, with 9 bases left between them. The CDR3 loop is CASSIQGITEAFF. DNA of the CDR3: TGTGCCAGTAGTATACAGGGTATTACTGAAGCTTTCTTT.

CDR3 region: CASRETGVSSTDTQYF. The CDR3 bases are TGTGCCAGCCGAGAGACAGGTGTGTCTAGCACAGATACGCAGTATTTT. V is TRBV6-4 and J is TRBJ2-3; the D gene is possibly TRBD1 (6 bases). V was cut by 8 bases and J by 0 bases, with 18 bases left in between. Germline V lookup: CDR1 MRHNA, CDR2 SNTAGT. This CDR3 has 16 residues.

This chain joins TRBV6-5 and TRBJ1-4; 10 positions match TRBD1. V was pared by 6 bases and J by 7 bases, with 8 bases of the junction left unmatched. This CDR3 has 15 amino acids. CDR1 MNHEY and CDR2 SVGAGI come from the germline V gene. CDR3 loop: CASSHDRGPGEKLFF. CDR3 in DNA: TGTGCCAGCAGCCACGACAGGGGGCCAGGTGAAAAACTGTTTTTT.

This rearrangement joins TRBV5-1 to TRBJ1-5; tentative D call: TRBD1 (5 bases). Trimming took off 4 bases at V and 4 bases at J, with 12 bases between the two ends. The CDR3 covers 14 residues. Germline CDR1 is SGHRS and CDR2 is YFSETQ. The CDR3 DNA follows: TGCGCCAGCAGCCTTCAGGGAAGGAATCAGCCCCAGCATTTT. It translates to CASSLQGRNQPQHF.

The CDR3 here is CASKQSGEKLFF. For the CDR3, the DNA is TGTGCCAGCAAACAAAGTGGTGAAAAACTGTTTTTT. This chain links TRBV6-5 with TRBJ1-4; the D is unclear. CDR1 and CDR2 (germline): MNHEY, SVGAGI. The CDR3 length is 12 residues. V dropped 7 bases and J dropped 7 bases, with 10 bases sitting between them.

The J gene is TRBJ2-5, the V gene TRBV10-3, with D unresolved. Germline V gene sequence: CDR1 ENHRY, CDR2 SYGVKD. V was clipped by 0 bases and J by 3 bases, with 5 bases between them. CDR3 length equals 13 residues. The CDR3 spells CAISESAEETQYF. DNA for the CDR3: TGTGCCATCAGTGAGTCGGCTGAAGAGACCCAGTACTTC.

This clone was recorded once. The CDR3 protein is CAWAFRGGGNTIYF. In DNA form, the CDR3 reads TGTGCCTGGGCCTTCCGGGGAGGTGGAAACACCATATATTTT. This chain uses TRBV30 with TRBJ1-3; D is ambiguous. This CDR3 comprises 14 residues. V was shortened by 5 bases and J by 3 bases, with 14 bases between the two germline ends. In germline, CDR1 is GTSNPN, CDR2 SVGIG (reference sequence).

Only one count was recorded for this clone. The chain uses TRBV18 and TRBJ1-2; no definite D call. CDR1 and CDR2 (germline): KGHSH, LQKENI. The V and J ends lost 7 bases and 8 bases respectively, with 14 bases between them. This CDR3 region has 12 residues. The CDR3 protein is CASYIGGVGYTF. The CDR3 region has the DNA TGTGCCAGCTACATCGGCGGGGTCGGCTACACCTTC.

CDR3 residues: CASSPRGGNQPQHF. The CDR3 DNA reads as TGCGCCAGCAGCCCCAGGGGCGGCAATCAGCCCCAGCATTTT. This rearrangement joins TRBV5-1 to TRBJ1-5; perhaps TRBD1 as D (6 bases). The CDR3 runs 14 residues. Trimming stripped 4 bases from V and 2 bases from J, with 10 bases between. Per the germline V gene, CDR1 is SGHRS and CDR2 is YFSETQ.

This chain links TRBV5-8 with TRBJ1-3, with D possibly TRBD1 on 5 matching bases. Germline assignment: CDR1 SGHTS and CDR2 YDEGEE. The CDR3 sequence is 15 residues long. With 3 bases removed from V and 0 bases from J, the gap between germline ends came to 10 bases. For the CDR3, the DNA is TGTGCCAGCAGCTCGGGACCGATCTCTGGAAACACCATATATTTT. Its protein product is CASSSGPISGNTIYF.

The rearrangement links TRBV6-6 to TRBJ1-5; 8 nucleotides agree with TRBD1. The germline gives CDR1 MNHNY, CDR2 SVGAGI (reference sequence). The V gene end was trimmed by 2 bases and the J gene end by 7 bases; junction bases not matched to a gene: 7. This CDR3 has 15 amino acids. The CDR3 sequence: CASSYDARQGQPQHF. Here the CDR3 DNA reads TGTGCCAGCAGTTACGATGCCAGACAGGGGCAGCCCCAGCATTTT.

The chain combines TRBV6-6 with TRBJ2-7; maybe TRBD1 (5 bases). Germline CDR1 is MNHNY and CDR2 is SVGAGI (reference sequence). The V end lost 2 bases, the J end lost 3 bases, and 8 bases lay between the germline ends. CDR3 size: 13 residues. CDR3 region: CASSYERGYEQYF. In DNA, the CDR3 is TGTGCCAGCAGTTACGAAAGGGGCTACGAGCAGTACTTC.

This clone was counted a few times. The chain is built from TRBV30 and TRBJ1-6; no clear D. This CDR3 has 15 amino acids. V lost 7 bases and J lost 0, with 13 bases in between. In germline, CDR1 is GTSNPN, CDR2 SVGIG (reference sequence). CDR3 protein: CASRFQSSYNSPLHF. As DNA, the CDR3 is TGTGCCTCTCGTTTTCAGAGCTCCTATAATTCACCCCTCCACTTT. Variable domain in full (rest from reference TRBV30 and TRBJ1-6): SQTIHQWPATLVQPVGSPLSLECTVEGTSNPNLYWYRQAAGRGLQLLFYSVGIGQISSEVPQNLSASRPQDRQFILSSKKLLLSDSGFYLCASRFQSSYNSPLHFGNGTRLTVT.

The CDR3: CAWSPGLSQETQYF. Written as DNA, the CDR3 is TGTGCCTGGAGTCCGGGACTTTCCCAAGAGACCCAGTACTTC. The chain links TRBV30 to TRBJ2-5, with a weak D call TRBD2 (6 bases). The CDR3 is 14 residues long. Trimming took off 2 bases at V and 1 base at J, with 11 bases between the two ends. Germline V gives CDR1 GTSNPN, CDR2 SVGIG (reference sequence).